This entry describes one TCR beta chain. As yet, its antigen is unknown. This sample was included in a study of glioma-infiltrating T cells after dendritic cell vaccination. Study observations and caveats: Estimated pretreatment TIL content predicted outcome after dendritic cell vaccination.

Sequenced by immunoSEQ multiplex PCR; TCRdb stores in-frame clones only, minus some. This sample has tens of thousands of clones, with approximately 80% found just once. Only patients with spare fresh-frozen tumor and over two years of follow-up were included. This sequence originates from a human donor with glioblastoma. Sequenced here: blood, sampled before dendritic cell vaccination.

CDR3 protein: CASSTGGITNYGYTF. In DNA, the CDR3 is TGTGCCAGCAGCACTGGAGGCATAACTAACTATGGCTACACCTTC. The chain employs TRBV28 and TRBJ1-2; D is ambiguous. CDR1 and CDR2 (germline): MDHEN, SYDVKM. Deletions cut 6 bases from V and 0 bases from J, with 14 bases between. The CDR3 totals 15 residues.